The 5 T cell receptor beta chains below all came from one sample that was sequenced in a study of T cells in Graves' hyperthyroidism and ophthalmopathy. Amplification of TCR beta CDR3 regions used RNA as the template. A set of HTBI primers served as the primers for a first-round RT-PCR of the TCR CDR3. From the multiplex PCR reads, TCRdb called clonotypes with MiXCR, one entry per CDR3 protein. Here the sample spans about 710,000 distinct CDR3 sequences, about 15% being singletons. Sequenced input: blood. The receptors come from a man aged 18 to 35 with Graves' hyperthyroidism.

This clonotype appeared a few times. J is TRBJ2-1 and V is TRBV15; TRBD2 agrees at 14 bases. This CDR3 spans 19 amino acids. Germline CDR1 reads LNHNV; CDR2 reads YYDKDF (reference sequence). The V segment lost 0 bases and the J segment 3 bases; nucleotides outside the gene matches: 7. As DNA, the CDR3 is TGTGCCACCAGCAGAGATAGGGGACTAGCGGGAGCAAACTACAATGAGCAGTTCTTC. Residues: CATSRDRGLAGANYNEQFF.

Ten or more counts support this clonotype. The chain has TRBV2 and TRBJ1-2, with unresolved D. Per the germline V gene, CDR1 is SNHLY and CDR2 is FYNNEI. Trimming took off 8 bases at V and 6 bases at J, with 7 bases between the two ends. The CDR3 is made up of 10 amino acids. CDR3: CASLSDGYTF. DNA of the CDR3: TGTGCCAGCCTCTCGGATGGCTACACCTTC.

Only a few counts were recorded for this clonotype. V gene TRBV27 combines with J gene TRBJ1-6, with D unclear. Germline V lookup: CDR1 MNHEY, CDR2 SMNVEV (reference sequence). The CDR3 has 17 residues. Between the trimmed V and J ends, which lost 6 bases and 1 base, there was a span of 16 bases. CDR3 DNA: TGTGCCAGCAGCCCCCTACCTGGGGAATCCTATAATTCACCCCTCCACTTT. The encoded protein is CASSPLPGESYNSPLHF.

This clonotype showed up many times. The J gene is TRBJ1-5, the V gene TRBV12-3 or TRBV12-4; D is possibly TRBD1 (6 bases). Between the trimmed V and J ends, which lost 3 bases and 3 bases, there was a span of 9 bases. There are 14 residues in the CDR3. The CDR3 nucleotides are TGTGCCAGCAGTTTGCCGGGACACAATCAGCCCCAGCATTTT. Its translation is CASSLPGHNQPQHF.

The V and J genes are TRBV30 and TRBJ2-7; TRBD1 might be the D (5 bases). V was shortened by 5 bases and J by 3 bases, with 8 bases between the two germline ends. There are 11 residues in the CDR3. In germline, CDR1 is GTSNPN, CDR2 SVGIG (reference sequence). CDR3 sequence reads: CAWGDSYEQYF. CDR3 DNA: TGTGCCTGGGGAGACAGCTACGAGCAGTACTTC.